The 23 T cell receptor beta chains reported below all come from one sample, sequenced in a study of T-cell reconstitution after alpha-beta-depleted transplantation in children. Library preparation (for TCRbeta) was performed with unique molecular identifiers. TCRdb recomputed calls from the PCR reads with MiXCR, one row per CDR3 protein. The sample includes under 150,000 distinct CDR3 sequences, roughly 9% seen only once; the top ten take less than 25%. The sample was PBMCs, mostly from graft donor cells, taken 180 days after TCRalphabeta/CD19-depleted stem cell transplant. The receptors were gathered from a girl under three years old who had a stem cell transplant for combined immunodeficiency, so the T cells may come from the graft donor.

This clonotype was counted only a few times. V and J are TRBV19 and TRBJ2-3; D may be TRBD2 (5 bases). V was shortened by 6 bases and J by 2 bases, with 9 bases between the two germline ends. The germline gives CDR1 LNHDA, CDR2 SQIVND (reference sequence). The CDR3 runs to 13 residues. This CDR3 reads CASRGSLTDTQYF. CDR3 in DNA: TGTGCCAGTAGGGGGAGCCTCACAGATACGCAGTATTTT.

This clonotype was observed a handful of times. J is TRBJ2-3 and V is TRBV29-1; D not certain. CDR3 length: 10 residues. Germline V gene lookup returns CDR1 SQVTM and CDR2 ANQGSEA. V lost 4 bases and J lost 5, with 4 bases in between. CDR3 DNA sequence: TGCAGCGTTGGAGGAGATACGCAGTATTTT. It codes for CSVGGDTQYF.

There are a few counts of this clonotype. The chain couples TRBV6-4 to TRBJ1-1; D remains ambiguous. V lost 8 bases to trimming and J lost 6 bases, with 10 bases between them. CDR1 is MRHNA and CDR2 is SNTAGT in the germline V gene. The length of the CDR3 is 11 residues. CDR3 nucleotide sequence: TGTGCCAGCGCTGAGGTGTCTGAAGCTTTCTTT. The encoded protein is CASAEVSEAFF.

The sample holds a few counts of this clonotype. The CDR3 region has the DNA TGTGCCAGCAGCCCCCTTACGGGAGATTCCTACGAGCAGTACTTC. Its translation: CASSPLTGDSYEQYF. The V and J genes are TRBV7-2 and TRBJ2-7, with D perhaps TRBD2 (6 bases). CDR3 length equals 15 residues. V lost 5 bases, J lost 1 base, and 15 bases lay in between. From germline, CDR1 is SGHTA and CDR2 FQGNSA.

This clonotype was seen a few times. An end of the junction does not agree with germline; a read error may underlie this. The CDR3, as DNA: TGTGCCAGCAGTTTAGGCCGGGGAACTAGGGACTTC. Translated, it gives CASSLGRGTRDF. J is TRBJ2-4 and V is TRBV12-3 or TRBV12-4, with D maybe TRBD2 (5 bases). The length of the CDR3 is 12 residues.

This chain joins TRBV6-5 and TRBJ2-7; possibly TRBD1 for D (5 bases). CDR1 and CDR2 (germline): MNHEY, SVGAGI. Trimming shortened V by 0 bases and J by 4 bases, and 10 bases separated the two germline ends. The CDR3 loop spans 14 amino acids. The CDR3 spells CASSYSGRVYEQYF. CDR3 nucleotide sequence: TGTGCCAGCAGTTACTCGGGCAGGGTATACGAGCAGTACTTC.

J is TRBJ2-7 and V is TRBV4-1; 10 bases map to TRBD1. The CDR3 has 15 residues. V gave up 4 bases and J gave up 4 bases; unmatched junction bases: 7. From germline, CDR1 is MGHRA and CDR2 YSYEKL. The CDR3, as DNA: TGCGCCAGCAGCCGGATCGGGACAGGGGAATACGAGCAGTACTTC. It codes for CASSRIGTGEYEQYF.

This clonotype was recorded many times. This chain uses TRBV10-3 with TRBJ2-1, with D unclear. This CDR3 comprises 13 residues. Trimming shortened V by 1 base and J by 10 bases, and 11 bases separated the two germline ends. Germline values: CDR1 ENHRY, CDR2 SYGVKD. CDR3 sequence: CAISEFPSREQFF. In DNA form, the CDR3 reads TGTGCCATCAGTGAGTTCCCCTCGCGGGAGCAGTTCTTC.

Only a few counts were recorded for this clonotype. This sequence joins TRBV5-1 and TRBJ2-5; perhaps TRBD1 as D (6 bases). Trimming removed 0 bases at V and 2 bases at J, with 8 bases between. The length of the CDR3 is 14 residues. Looked up from germline, CDR1 is SGHRS and CDR2 is YFSETQ. CDR3 protein: CASSLGGLQETQYF. In DNA, the CDR3 is TGCGCCAGCAGCTTGGGGGGGCTTCAAGAGACCCAGTACTTC.

This clonotype was counted between two and nine times. The genes are TRBV7-2 and TRBJ2-2, with 8 bases that match TRBD2. With 3 bases clipped from V and 6 bases from J, the junction kept 6 bases outside the gene matches. CDR3 length equals 15 residues. Germline V gives CDR1 SGHTA, CDR2 FQGNSA. The CDR3 here is CASSFLSGGAGELFF. In nucleotides, the CDR3 is TGTGCCAGCAGCTTCCTTTCCGGGGGGGCCGGGGAGCTGTTTTTT.

This clonotype has more than one count but fewer than ten. V is TRBV12-5 and J is TRBJ1-5, with a possible D match to TRBD1 (6 bases). Germline CDR1 is LGHNT and CDR2 is FRNRAP. The CDR3 has 14 amino acids. Trimming removed 4 bases at V and 6 bases at J, with 13 bases between. Here the CDR3 DNA reads TGTGCTAGTGGTTGGGGGCCCGTCCGTCAGCCCCAGCATTTT. As protein: CASGWGPVRQPQHF.

The chain carries TRBV20-1 and TRBJ2-1; D ambiguous. The germline V and J ends were trimmed by 1 base and 0 bases, with 10 bases remaining between them. The germline gives CDR1 DFQATT, CDR2 SNEGSKA (reference sequence). CDR3 length: 15 amino acids. CDR3 in DNA: TGCAGTGCTAGAGCATTAAAGTACTCCTACAATGAGCAGTTCTTC. It codes for CSARALKYSYNEQFF.

This chain connects TRBV2 to TRBJ2-3; D possibly matches TRBD1 or TRBD2 (5 bases each). Germline lookup yields CDR1 SNHLY and CDR2 FYNNEI. The CDR3 loop spans 18 amino acids. The V end was cut by 11 bases, the J end by 4 bases, with 31 bases between. The CDR3 region is CAFSFTRGASTTPDTQYF. The CDR3 DNA reads as TGTGCCTTCAGTTTCACTAGGGGAGCCTCGACCACCCCAGATACGCAGTATTTT.

This chain joins TRBV5-1 and TRBJ2-5, with 9 bases that match TRBD2. Germline CDR1 is SGHRS and CDR2 is YFSETQ. The J segment lost 3 bases and the V segment lost 0 bases, leaving 6 bases of the junction unmatched. The CDR3 contains 16 residues. The CDR3 bases are TGCGCCAGCAGCTTGGGAGGTGGGACTAGCAAAGAGACCCAGTACTTC. Translated: CASSLGGGTSKETQYF.

DNA for the CDR3: TGTGCCAGTAGTGACAGGGCAGGGACCGGGGAGCTGTTTTTT. This gives the protein CASSDRAGTGELFF. The chain carries TRBV19 and TRBJ2-2, with 7 bases aligning to TRBD1. Germline-derived CDR1 and CDR2 are LNHDA and SQIVND (reference sequence). The CDR3 sequence is 14 residues long. J was trimmed by 5 bases and V by 5 bases; bases with no gene match: 5. The full variable domain, its missing parts supplied by reference TRBV19 and TRBJ2-2, is DGGITQSPKYLFRKEGQNVTLSCEQNLNHDAMYWYRQDPGQGLRLIYYSQIVNDFQKGDIAEGYSVSREKKESFPLTVTSAQKNPTAFYLCASSDRAGTGELFFGEGSRLTVL.

This clonotype came up a few times. J is TRBJ2-7 and V is TRBV18, with D hard to call. V was trimmed by 3 bases and J by 1 base, leaving 10 bases between them. Germline V gene lookup returns CDR1 KGHSH and CDR2 LQKENI. The CDR3 totals 14 residues. The CDR3 sequence: CASSPLDLSYEQYF. CDR3 coding DNA: TGTGCCAGCTCACCCCTTGATTTATCCTACGAGCAGTACTTC.

This chain uses TRBV7-3 with TRBJ2-1; D is possibly TRBD1 (5 bases). This CDR3 is built from 15 residues. The germline V gene encodes CDR1 SGHTA and CDR2 FQGTGA. V was shortened by 2 bases and J by 5 bases, with 13 bases between the two germline ends. The CDR3 sequence is CASSLGPGYHNEQFF. In DNA, the CDR3 is TGTGCCAGCAGCTTAGGTCCAGGGTACCACAATGAGCAGTTCTTC.

This clonotype came up a few times. The V and J genes are TRBV5-1 and TRBJ1-6; D not resolved. CDR3 length equals 12 residues. Looked up from germline, CDR1 is SGHRS and CDR2 is YFSETQ. The V gene lost 5 bases and the J gene lost 7 bases, with 7 bases spanning the gap. The CDR3 region is CASRQGNSPLHF. In DNA form, the CDR3 reads TGCGCCAGCAGACAAGGCAATTCACCCCTCCACTTT.

This clonotype was seen a few times. The chain links TRBV29-1 to TRBJ2-2; the match to TRBD1 covers 8 bases. The CDR3 totals 13 residues. The germline V gene has CDR1 SQVTM and CDR2 ANQGSEA. J gave up 3 bases and V 7 bases, and 4 bases lay outside the gene matches. DNA of the CDR3: TGCAGCGCCGGACAGGGATACACCGGGGAGCTGTTTTTT. Translating gives CSAGQGYTGELFF.

In its sample, this clonotype was seen a few times. The chain uses TRBV5-1 and TRBJ2-1, with 8 nucleotides matching TRBD2. The V segment lost 0 bases and the J segment 2 bases; nucleotides outside the gene matches: 4. The CDR3 covers 16 residues. Per germline, CDR1 SGHRS and CDR2 YFSETQ. CDR3 amino acids: CASSLARSGTYNEQFF. The CDR3 DNA reads as TGCGCCAGCAGCTTGGCCCGTAGCGGGACCTACAATGAGCAGTTCTTC.

This clonotype was recorded a few times. The V gene is TRBV14, the J gene TRBJ2-5, with 9 bases identical to TRBD1. The CDR3 has 15 residues. Germline V gene lookup returns CDR1 SGHDN and CDR2 FVKESK. The V and J ends lost 6 bases and 9 bases, in that order; junction bases with no gene match: 14. The CDR3 DNA is TGTGCCAGCAGACCTGCCGGGACAGGGTTGGAGGCCCAGTACTTC. Residues: CASRPAGTGLEAQYF.

This clonotype was counted at least ten times. The chain is built from TRBV14 and TRBJ2-5; TRBD1 agrees at 9 bases. Germline CDR1 reads SGHDN; CDR2 reads FVKESK. Trimming cost V 0 bases and J 3 bases; bases outside gene matches: 5. The CDR3 has 16 amino acids. CDR3 nucleotide sequence: TGTGCCAGCAGCCAAGATTTGAGGACAGGGGAAGAGACCCAGTACTTC. It is translated as CASSQDLRTGEETQYF.

The V and J genes are TRBV6-2 or TRBV6-3 and TRBJ2-2; 11 positions match TRBD1. V lost 8 bases and J lost 3; bases outside the gene matches: 2. The V gene's germline CDR1 is MNHEY and CDR2 SVGEGT. The CDR3 runs to 14 residues. For the CDR3, the DNA is TGTGCCAGCTGGGACAGGGGGGACACCGGGGAGCTGTTTTTT. Translated, it gives CASWDRGDTGELFF.